These 2 T cell receptor beta chains share one sample of origin, sequenced in a study of blood T cell repertoires in COVID-19. The repertoire was sequenced with immunoSEQ multiplex PCR; TCRdb's copy has only in-frame clones and lacks some. The data hold roughly 260,000 clones, with more than 85% observed a single time. Sequencing input: peripheral blood. The source is a person between 18 and 35 years old with COVID-19, enrolled during active disease.

This chain links TRBV4-1 with TRBJ1-4; 9 bases are shared with TRBD1. Trimming took 2 bases from V and 7 from J; bases not matched to a gene: 5. Per the germline V gene, CDR1 is MGHRA and CDR2 is YSYEKL. This CDR3 is built from 15 residues. CDR3: CASSQSGTGFEKLFF. In nucleotides, the CDR3 is TGCGCCAGCAGCCAATCCGGGACAGGGTTTGAAAAACTGTTTTTT.

The chain's CDR3 is CARNLAGGTGELFF. Here the CDR3 DNA reads TGTGCCAGAAATCTAGCGGGAGGAACCGGGGAGCTGTTTTTT. This chain connects TRBV19 to TRBJ2-2; 11 bases fit TRBD2. CDR3 size: 14 residues. Germline lookup yields CDR1 LNHDA and CDR2 SQIVND (reference sequence). Trimming took 9 bases from V and 5 from J; bases not matched to a gene: 5.